The 26 T cell receptor beta chains below all came from one sample that was sequenced in a study of read filtering for tumor transcriptome and immune sequencing. From roughly 390 ng of RNA, a library with molecular barcoded alpha/delta and beta/gamma adaptors was made. TCRdb recomputed calls from the reads with MiXCR, one row per CDR3 protein. The sample has about 93,000 distinct CDR3 sequences, about a fifth seen once. The sample taken for sequencing was a population of CD138-negative cells sorted from bone marrow. The source is a donor older than 35 with multiple myeloma.

This clonotype was picked up a small number of times. A much larger clone differs from this one at a single base, so this may be a read error. It is likely a read error, because the conserved phenylalanine at the end of the CDR3 is missing. The chain links TRBV20-1 to TRBJ1-1; D call uncertain. Germline V gene sequence: CDR1 DFQATT, CDR2 SNEGSKA (reference sequence). Trimming shortened V by 6 bases and J by 0 bases, and 14 bases separated the two germline ends. CDR3 length: 14 amino acids. CDR3 DNA sequence: TGCAGTGCCGAATTTCCGGGCATGAACACTGAAGCTTTCCTT. The encoded protein is CSAEFPGMNTEAFL.

This clonotype was seen at least ten times. V gene TRBV18 combines with J gene TRBJ2-3; 9 positions agree with TRBD2. J lost 4 bases, V lost 2 bases, and 1 base had no gene match. The length of the CDR3 is 14 residues. Germline CDR1 KGHSH, CDR2 LQKENI. This chain's CDR3 is CASSPSSGADTQYF. As DNA, the CDR3 is TGTGCCAGCTCACCATCTAGCGGGGCAGATACGCAGTATTTT.

V and J are TRBV28 and TRBJ1-5; possibly TRBD1 for D (6 bases). The germline gives CDR1 MDHEN, CDR2 SYDVKM. This CDR3 contains 14 residues. Trimming shortened V by 9 bases and J by 0 bases, and 12 bases separated the two germline ends. CDR3 protein: CASGTNYSNQPQHF. CDR3 DNA sequence: TGTGCCAGTGGGACAAACTATAGCAATCAGCCCCAGCATTTT.

This clonotype has a handful of counts. The CDR3 DNA is TGTGCCAGCAGTTTTTCGGGACAGGGGGGTGATACGCAGTATTTT. This encodes CASSFSGQGGDTQYF. V and J are TRBV12-3 or TRBV12-4 and TRBJ2-3; 11 nucleotides line up with TRBD1. The junction had 5 bases not matched to a gene; V was cut back by 3 bases and J by 6 bases. The CDR3 totals 15 residues.

There are many counts of this clonotype. CDR3: CASSPSPKFYEQYF. The CDR3 DNA reads as TGTGCCAGCAGCCCCTCCCCGAAGTTCTACGAGCAGTACTTC. The rearrangement joins TRBV7-3 to TRBJ2-7; no clear D gene. Germline V gene lookup returns CDR1 SGHTA and CDR2 FQGTGA. The V end lost 5 bases, the J end lost 3 bases, and 14 bases lay between the germline ends. This CDR3 has 14 amino acids.

This clonotype was counted a few times. The chain uses TRBV19 and TRBJ1-5; 9 bases are shared with TRBD1. Unmatched junction bases numbered 3, after V lost 5 bases and J lost 1 base. The CDR3 is made up of 15 amino acids. Per germline, CDR1 LNHDA and CDR2 SQIVND (reference sequence). Here the CDR3 reads CASSRDRESNQPQHF. CDR3 coding DNA: TGTGCCAGTAGTCGGGACAGGGAAAGCAATCAGCCCCAGCATTTT.

This clonotype was seen many times. The chain combines TRBV30 with TRBJ2-1; perhaps TRBD2 as D (6 bases). Germline assignment: CDR1 GTSNPN and CDR2 SVGIG (reference sequence). Deletions cut 1 base from V and 12 bases from J, with 19 bases between. The CDR3 consists of 14 residues. The CDR3 coding sequence is TGTGCCTGGAGTGGAACCCGACCCGACGGGGGGCAGTTCTTC. Its translation: CAWSGTRPDGGQFF. The entire variable domain, with the rest obtained from reference TRBV30 and TRBJ2-1, is as follows: SQTIHQWPATLVQPVGSPLSLECTVEGTSNPNLYWYRQAAGRGLQLLFYSVGIGQISSEVPQNLSASRPQDRQFILSSKKLLLSDSGFYLCAWSGTRPDGGQFFGPGTRLTVL.

This clonotype came up many times. This rearrangement joins TRBV12-3 or TRBV12-4 to TRBJ2-1; maybe TRBD1 (6 bases). The CDR3 totals 15 residues. The V end was cut by 6 bases, the J end by 4 bases, with 16 bases between. In DNA form, the CDR3 reads TGTGCCAGCAGGGGCGACAGGCGGAGTTACAATGAGCAGTTCTTC. Amino acids: CASRGDRRSYNEQFF.

This clonotype was observed a handful of times. A much more abundant neighbour one base away suggests this may be a read error. The chain has TRBV7-2 and TRBJ2-2; a weak D match, TRBD1 (7 bases). Germline CDR1 and CDR2: SGHTA and FQGNSA. The CDR3 covers 15 residues. In DNA form, the CDR3 reads TGTGCCAGCAGCTCACAGGGGAGGAACACCGGGGAGCCGTTTTTT. This sequence encodes CASSSQGRNTGEPFF.

This clonotype was seen at least ten times. This chain joins TRBV20-1 and TRBJ2-1; tentatively, D is TRBD1 (6 bases). Germline V lookup: CDR1 DFQATT, CDR2 SNEGSKA (reference sequence). Trimming took off 0 bases at V and 7 bases at J, with 16 bases between the two ends. The CDR3 contains 15 residues. Here the CDR3 reads CSARDRDTSWNEQFF. The CDR3 DNA reads as TGCAGTGCTAGAGACCGGGACACGTCATGGAATGAGCAGTTCTTC.

This clonotype was seen repeatedly, ten times or more. The chain couples TRBV5-1 to TRBJ2-1; D possibly corresponds to TRBD1 (6 bases). V lost 5 bases to trimming and J lost 9 bases, with 12 bases between them. Germline V CDR1 and CDR2: SGHRS, YFSETQ. This CDR3 is 12 amino acids long. The chain's CDR3 is CASSPTGPEQFF. CDR3 DNA: TGCGCCAGCAGTCCAACAGGGCCTGAGCAGTTCTTC.

The chain combines TRBV19 with TRBJ1-3; 7 nucleotides align to TRBD1. Trimming removed 7 bases from V and 1 base from J; junction bases left unmatched: 4. CDR1 is LNHDA and CDR2 is SQIVND in the germline V gene (reference sequence). The CDR3 runs 14 residues. This chain's CDR3 is CASTARGSGNTIYF. The DNA of the CDR3 is TGTGCCAGTACTGCCAGGGGGTCTGGAAACACCATATATTTT. The full variable domain, completed using reference TRBV19 and TRBJ1-3, is DGGITQSPKYLFRKEGQNVTLSCEQNLNHDAMYWYRQDPGQGLRLIYYSQIVNDFQKGDIAEGYSVSREKKESFPLTVTSAQKNPTAFYLCASTARGSGNTIYFGEGSWLTVV.

This clonotype appeared a few times. This chain links TRBV18 with TRBJ2-3, with TRBD1 identical over 8 bases. Germline V gene sequence: CDR1 KGHSH, CDR2 LQKENI. Trimming removed 3 bases from V and 6 bases from J; junction bases left unmatched: 8. The CDR3 is 15 residues long. CDR3 sequence reads: CASSPGTGAIDTQYF. CDR3 coding DNA: TGTGCCAGCTCACCTGGGACAGGAGCTATCGATACGCAGTATTTT.

This clonotype came up many times. The rearrangement uses TRBV5-1 and TRBJ2-5; D gene uncertain. This CDR3 comprises 17 residues. Trimming removed 2 bases from V and 2 bases from J, with 19 bases in between. Germline V gene lookup returns CDR1 SGHRS and CDR2 YFSETQ. Here the CDR3 reads CASSLRLLPTQQETQYF. The CDR3 DNA reads TGCGCCAGCAGCTTAAGACTTCTCCCGACCCAACAAGAGACCCAGTACTTC.

This clonotype was picked up a small number of times. The CDR3 loop reads CAIRGQETYEQYF. The DNA of the CDR3 is TGTGCCATCAGGGGTCAGGAGACCTACGAGCAGTACTTC. The rearrangement joins TRBV10-3 to TRBJ2-7; D is unclear. CDR1 and CDR2 from the germline V gene are ENHRY and SYGVKD. Trimming pared 6 bases from V and 2 bases from J, leaving 11 bases between. The CDR3 is made up of 13 amino acids.

This clonotype was picked up many times. The gene calls are TRBV6-4 and TRBJ1-6, with D unresolved. Looked up from germline, CDR1 is MRHNA and CDR2 is SNTAGT. This CDR3 region has 18 residues. Trimming left V 7 bases short and J 6 bases short, with 25 bases between. CDR3: CASTRGPVLRKGNSPLHF. The CDR3 DNA sequence: TGTGCCAGCACCCGAGGGCCAGTCCTGCGAAAGGGTAATTCACCCCTCCACTTT.

This clonotype has just a few counts. No DNA is shown, since the ends of the CDR3 on it are uncertain; the CDR3 is the one TCRdb lists. V and J are TRBV7-9 and TRBJ2-1; the D call in the table, TRBD1, was not verified against the DNA. A total of 13 residues make up the CDR3, ends included. Germline V gene sequence: CDR1 SEHNR, CDR2 FQNEAQ (reference sequence). CDR3 amino acids: CASSLSVAGGILF.

This clonotype was detected ten times or more. V gene TRBV28 combines with J gene TRBJ2-1, with TRBD2 as a possible D gene (5 bases). From germline, CDR1 is MDHEN and CDR2 SYDVKM. The CDR3 is 14 amino acids. V was pared by 5 bases and J by 0 bases, with 8 bases between. This CDR3 reads CASSDYNSYNEQFF. The CDR3, as DNA: TGTGCCAGCAGTGACTACAACTCCTACAATGAGCAGTTCTTC. Full variable domain (remainder filled in from reference TRBV28 and TRBJ2-1): DVKVTQSSRYLVKRTGEKVFLECVQDMDHENMFWYRQDPGLGLRLIYFSYDVKMKEKGDIPEGYSVSREKKERFSLILESASTNQTSMYLCASSDYNSYNEQFFGPGTRLTVL.

Remarks on this clonotype: A much bigger clone sits one base away, suggesting this may be a read error. The chain links TRBV5-1 to TRBJ1-1, with no clear D. The CDR3 loop spans 13 amino acids. In germline, CDR1 is SGHRS, CDR2 YFSETQ. Trimming removed 4 bases at V and 10 bases at J, with 17 bases between. CDR3 coding DNA: TGCGCCAGCAGCCCCTCCTCGAGGATACGAGCTTTCTTT. This sequence encodes CASSPSSRIRAFF.

The rearrangement uses TRBV27 and TRBJ2-1; unclear D gene. CDR3 length equals 14 residues. Trimming left V 7 bases short and J 4 bases short, with 14 bases between. The germline gives CDR1 MNHEY, CDR2 SMNVEV (reference sequence). Written as DNA, the CDR3 is TGTGCCAGCACCTCGATGTCCTATTACAATGAGCAGTTCTTC. Its protein is CASTSMSYYNEQFF.

Notes on this clonotype: A much bigger clone sits one base away, suggesting this may be a read error. The chain has TRBV28 and TRBJ2-1; possible D gene TRBD1, 5 bases. V lost 5 bases and J lost 4, with 15 bases in between. Germline V gene sequence: CDR1 MDHEN, CDR2 SYDVKM. The CDR3 totals 15 residues. In nucleotides, the CDR3 is TGTGCCAGCAGTAGGGGCTCTGGCGGATACAATGAGCAGTTCTTC. Encoded protein: CASSRGSGGYNEQFF.

On this clonotype: A much larger clone differs from this one at a single base, so this may be a read error. The chain joins TRBV20-1 to TRBJ2-7; 9 positions match TRBD2. Germline V gives CDR1 DFQATT, CDR2 SNEGSKA (reference sequence). This CDR3 is 13 amino acids long. Unmatched junction bases numbered 5, after V lost 5 bases and J lost 3 bases. The chain's CDR3 is CSAAIAGDYEQYF. For the CDR3, the DNA is TGCAGTGCTGCTATAGCGGGGGACTACGAGCAGTACTTC.

This clonotype was counted many times. This chain uses TRBV27 with TRBJ1-5, with D unclear. V gave up 2 bases and J gave up 3 bases, with 11 bases separating them. Germline V CDR1 and CDR2: MNHEY, SMNVEV (reference sequence). The CDR3 consists of 15 residues. The CDR3 DNA follows: TGTGCCAGCAGTTTAAGATTTGTGAACAATCAGCCCCAGCATTTT. Encoded protein: CASSLRFVNNQPQHF.

This clonotype came up many times. The chain employs TRBV12-3 or TRBV12-4 and TRBJ2-7; the D is unclear. The V and J ends lost 5 bases and 2 bases respectively, with 7 bases between them. The CDR3 extends over 12 amino acids. The CDR3 nucleotides read TGTGCCAGCAGTCCCAGACCCTACGAGCAGTACTTC. Protein: CASSPRPYEQYF.

Details on this clonotype: The conserved phenylalanine or tryptophan is not found at the CDR3 terminus, so this likely reflects a read error. The gene calls are TRBV9 and TRBJ2-2; possibly TRBD1 or TRBD2 for D (5 bases each). Trimming took off 2 bases at V and 7 bases at J, with 15 bases between the two ends. The CDR3 runs 15 residues. Germline V lookup: CDR1 SGDLS, CDR2 YYNGEE. The CDR3 protein is CASSVSGQISGELFL. Written as DNA, the CDR3 is TGTGCCAGCAGCGTCTCGGGGCAGATCAGCGGGGAGCTGTTTCTT.

This clonotype has at least ten counts. The rearrangement joins TRBV14 to TRBJ1-1; possibly TRBD1 for D (5 bases). The germline V gene encodes CDR1 SGHDN and CDR2 FVKESK. This CDR3 comprises 16 residues. Trimming cost V 0 bases and J 5 bases, with 16 bases left between them. CDR3 DNA: TGTGCCAGCAGCCAAGACATGGGGGAAGTTAGAACTGAAGCTTTCTTT. Residues: CASSQDMGEVRTEAFF.